This passage covers 5 T cell receptor beta chains from one sample sequenced in a study of response to subunit inactivated influenza vaccine. TCRdb re-derived calls from the RT-PCR reads in MiXCR, one entry per CDR3 protein. The sample holds roughly 700,000 distinct CDR3 sequences, approximately 15% seen once. Material: PBMCs from blood, obtained around 15 days before vaccination. All receptors derive from a man aged 50 to 60 who received an inactivated influenza vaccine.

This clonotype was observed a handful of times. V and J are TRBV4-1 and TRBJ1-5, with TRBD1 matching 8 bases. CDR1 is MGHRA and CDR2 is YSYEKL in the germline V gene. This CDR3 contains 17 residues. Trimming cost V 1 base and J 6 bases; bases outside gene matches: 11. In DNA, the CDR3 is TGCGCCAGCAGCCAAGTTCCGGGACAGGACTTCGGTCAGCCCCAGCATTTT. Amino acid sequence: CASSQVPGQDFGQPQHF.

The count of this clonotype is one. One end of the junction varies from germline; a read error may be responsible. The rearrangement joins TRBV3-1 to TRBJ1-5, with 9 bases aligning to TRBD1. Germline loops: CDR1 LGHDT, CDR2 YNNKEL (reference sequence). This CDR3 comprises 13 residues. The CDR3 DNA is TGTGCCCGCAGCGGGACAGGGTCCCAGCCCCAGCATTTT. It encodes CARSGTGSQPQHF.

This clonotype has just a few counts. As DNA, the CDR3 is TGTGCCAGCAGCGTAGGCATAGGGGCCTACAATGAGCAGTTCTTC. Translation gives CASSVGIGAYNEQFF. The J gene is TRBJ2-1, the V gene TRBV9; D is perhaps TRBD1 (5 bases). Deletions cut 0 bases from V and 2 bases from J, with 9 bases between. CDR3 length: 15 residues. Germline V lookup: CDR1 SGDLS, CDR2 YYNGEE. Full variable domain (outside the CDR3, taken from reference TRBV9 and TRBJ2-1): DSGVTQTPKHLITATGQRVTLRCSPRSGDLSVYWYQQSLDQGLQFLIQYYNGEERAKGNILERFSAQQFPDLHSELNLSSLELGDSALYFCASSVGIGAYNEQFFGPGTRLTVL.

The rearrangement joins TRBV5-1 to TRBJ2-1; the D is unclear. The germline V and J ends were trimmed by 5 bases and 12 bases, with 18 bases remaining between them. This CDR3 has 13 residues. From germline, CDR1 is SGHRS and CDR2 YFSETQ. The DNA of the CDR3 is TGCGCCAGCAGAGGATTGGCAGCCTGGGGGCAGTTCTTC. Translating gives CASRGLAAWGQFF.

This clonotype was counted a few times. The chain couples TRBV5-1 to TRBJ2-7, with a tentative D call TRBD1 (5 bases). The V end was cut by 4 bases, the J end by 1 base, with 12 bases between. CDR3 length equals 14 residues. Germline-derived CDR1 and CDR2 are SGHRS and YFSETQ. DNA for the CDR3: TGCGCCAGCAGCACCATCCAGGGTTCCTACGAGCAGTACTTC. It is translated as CASSTIQGSYEQYF.